Below, 30 T cell receptor beta chains from the same sample are listed, as sequenced in a study of blood T cell repertoires in COVID-19. Assay: immunoSEQ multiplex PCR; the TCRdb copy retains only in-frame clones and omits some. The sample yields 110,000 or so clones, roughly 90% seen once. The sample consisted of peripheral blood. These receptors originate from a man between 65 and 79 years old who had recovered from COVID-19.

V and J are TRBV10-3 and TRBJ2-3; D possibly corresponds to TRBD1 (5 bases). V shed 7 bases and J shed 4 bases, with 9 bases lying between them. CDR3 length: 12 amino acids. Germline CDR1 and CDR2: ENHRY and SYGVKD. CDR3 in DNA: TGTGCCATCAAGGGGCCCCCAGATACGCAGTATTTT. Amino acids: CAIKGPPDTQYF.

The V and J genes are TRBV28 and TRBJ1-2, with 9 bases aligning to TRBD1. Germline lookup yields CDR1 MDHEN and CDR2 SYDVKM. After removal of 5 bases from V and 5 bases from J, the junction contained 9 bases not matched to a gene. The CDR3 sequence is 15 residues long. Here the CDR3 DNA reads TGTGCCAGCAGTCCAGGGGACAGGGAAGGATATGGCTACACCTTC. Translation gives CASSPGDREGYGYTF.

V gene TRBV21-1 combines with J gene TRBJ1-1. TRBV21-1 is assigned pseudogene status. CDR3 length: 12 amino acids. CDR3 sequence reads: CASSTRGTEAFF. The CDR3 DNA sequence: TGTGCCAGCAGCACGCGTGGCACTGAAGCTTTCTTT.

The chain carries TRBV4-1 and TRBJ2-1, with 13 bases identical to TRBD2. Per the germline V gene, CDR1 is MGHRA and CDR2 is YSYEKL. V was pared by 4 bases and J by 0 bases, with 9 bases of the junction left unmatched. The CDR3 spans 19 residues. The DNA for the CDR3 is TGCGCCAGCAGCCCTGGACTAGCGGGGGCCGTAAGCTCCTACAATGAGCAGTTCTTC. This encodes CASSPGLAGAVSSYNEQFF.

The chain combines TRBV29-1 with TRBJ2-3; 10 bases line up with TRBD1. This CDR3 is 14 amino acids long. CDR1 SQVTM and CDR2 ANQGSEA come from the germline V gene. J gave up 3 bases and V 8 bases, and 8 bases lay outside the gene matches. The CDR3 is CSFRGDRGTDTQYF. CDR3 DNA: TGCAGCTTCCGGGGGGACAGGGGAACAGATACGCAGTATTTT.

In DNA form, the CDR3 reads TGTGCCATCACCCAAAGCTTGAACACTGAAGCTTTCTTT. This sequence encodes CAITQSLNTEAFF. V is TRBV10-3 and J is TRBJ1-1; the D is unclear. Trimming shortened V by 7 bases and J by 0 bases, and 9 bases separated the two germline ends. Per germline, CDR1 ENHRY and CDR2 SYGVKD. The CDR3 spans 13 residues.

CDR3 nucleotide sequence: TGCGCCAGCAGCGCGGGACAGGGGGCCTCTGGGGCCAACGTCCTGACTTTC. Translation gives CASSAGQGASGANVLTF. The chain joins TRBV5-1 to TRBJ2-6, with 12 nucleotides matching TRBD1. This CDR3 spans 17 amino acids. CDR1 and CDR2 (germline): SGHRS, YFSETQ. After removal of 4 bases from V and 0 bases from J, the junction contained 2 bases not matched to a gene.

The DNA of the CDR3 is TGTGCCAGCAGTGATCCCCCGCCCATCAACAAATATTCACCCCTCCACTTT. It yields the protein CASSDPPPINKYSPLHF. This chain connects TRBV2 to TRBJ1-6, with no clear D. V was cut by 3 bases and J by 8 bases, with 20 bases left in between. The V gene's germline CDR1 is SNHLY and CDR2 FYNNEI. The CDR3 consists of 17 residues.

This rearrangement joins TRBV11-2 to TRBJ1-4; D is possibly TRBD1 (5 bases). Trimming cost V 1 base and J 0 bases, with 15 bases left between them. The CDR3 runs 18 residues. The germline CDR1 and CDR2 sequences are SGHAT and FQNNGV. Written as DNA, the CDR3 is TGTGCCAGCAGCTTAGGAGTCGGGGGGACTGCAACTAATGAAAAACTGTTTTTT. Its translation is CASSLGVGGTATNEKLFF.

The rearrangement joins TRBV12-3 or TRBV12-4 to TRBJ1-1; TRBD1 matches at 7 bases. V lost 6 bases to trimming and J lost 7 bases; unmatched junction nucleotides: 8. The CDR3 consists of 13 residues. The CDR3 DNA reads TGTGCCAGCAGGTGGGGGGCAGGGGGTGAAGCTTTCTTT. Protein: CASRWGAGGEAFF.

The chain uses TRBV12-5 and TRBJ1-1; possibly TRBD1 for D (5 bases). The germline CDR1 and CDR2 sequences are LGHNT and FRNRAP. The CDR3 loop spans 16 amino acids. The V end lost 2 bases, the J end lost 0 bases, and 13 bases lay between the germline ends. The DNA for the CDR3 is TGTGCTAGTGGTTTGTCCAGGACAAGCATGAACACTGAAGCTTTCTTT. Amino acids: CASGLSRTSMNTEAFF.

V and J are TRBV7-2 and TRBJ1-5, with TRBD1 as a possible D gene (6 bases). Germline CDR1 reads SGHTA; CDR2 reads FQGNSA. This CDR3 region has 13 residues. Trimming removed 5 bases at V and 4 bases at J, with 9 bases between. CDR3 in amino acids: CASSPGVNQPQHF. The CDR3 DNA reads as TGTGCCAGCAGCCCAGGGGTAAATCAGCCCCAGCATTTT.

This chain connects TRBV19 to TRBJ2-2; unclear D gene. CDR1 and CDR2 from the germline V gene are LNHDA and SQIVND (reference sequence). V shed 3 bases and J shed 4 bases, with 9 bases lying between them. The CDR3 is 14 residues long. The CDR3 DNA is TGTGCCAGTAGTATTCAGTTTTCCACCGGGGAGCTGTTTTTT. Translation gives CASSIQFSTGELFF.

This rearrangement joins TRBV27 to TRBJ2-7; no clear D gene. V was trimmed by 4 bases and J by 2 bases, leaving 15 bases between them. CDR1 is MNHEY, CDR2 SMNVEV, per germline (reference sequence). The CDR3 runs to 15 residues. The CDR3 sequence: CASSSRRRLTYEQYF. CDR3 DNA: TGTGCCAGCAGTTCTCGTCGCAGGCTCACCTACGAGCAGTACTTC.

This chain links TRBV27 with TRBJ2-5, with D possibly being TRBD2 (6 bases). Trimming took off 1 base at V and 4 bases at J, with 19 bases between the two ends. Germline CDR1 reads MNHEY; CDR2 reads SMNVEV (reference sequence). The length of the CDR3 is 17 residues. The DNA for the CDR3 is TGTGCCAGCAGTTTATACGCCCCCGGGACTCTCGGAGAGACCCAGTACTTC. It codes for CASSLYAPGTLGETQYF.

The chain employs TRBV4-1 and TRBJ1-1; D remains ambiguous. The V end was cut by 4 bases, the J end by 3 bases, with 15 bases between. This CDR3 spans 15 amino acids. Germline-derived CDR1 and CDR2 are MGHRA and YSYEKL. The CDR3 spells CASSPTQFADTEAFF. DNA of the CDR3: TGCGCCAGCAGCCCTACTCAGTTCGCGGACACTGAAGCTTTCTTT.

The V gene is TRBV5-1, the J gene TRBJ2-3, with 9 bases aligning to TRBD1. The CDR3 has 14 amino acids. V shed 9 bases, J shed 4 bases, and the junction held 9 bases outside the gene matches. Germline CDR1 and CDR2: SGHRS and YFSETQ. The CDR3 sequence: CATSVGTGPDTQYF. The CDR3 region has the DNA TGCGCCACCTCGGTGGGGACAGGGCCAGATACGCAGTATTTT.

The rearrangement links TRBV5-4 to TRBJ2-3; no firm D call. Germline CDR1 is SGHNT and CDR2 is YYREEE (reference sequence). Trimming took 2 bases from V and 5 from J, leaving 6 bases between them. The CDR3 loop spans 12 amino acids. The CDR3 sequence is CASSLPGDTQYF. DNA of the CDR3: TGTGCCAGCAGCTTACCCGGAGATACGCAGTATTTT.

This clone is a singleton in its sample. The chain has TRBV19 and TRBJ2-7; TRBD1 agrees at 7 bases. V shed 4 bases and J 2 bases; nucleotides not matched to a gene: 5. Germline CDR1 reads LNHDA; CDR2 reads SQIVND (reference sequence). The length of the CDR3 is 14 residues. The CDR3 DNA is TGTGCCAGTAGTACAAAGACAGGGCCCTACGAGCAGTACTTC. As protein: CASSTKTGPYEQYF.

V usage is TRBV10-2 and J usage is TRBJ2-4; 10 positions match TRBD1. CDR1 WSHSY and CDR2 SAAADI come from the germline V gene. The CDR3 sequence is 16 residues long. The ends lost 3 bases at V and 1 base at J; junction bases unmatched: 3. The CDR3 DNA follows: TGCGCCAGCAGTGATCCGGGACAGGGGGCCAAAAACATTCAGTACTTC. Amino acids: CASSDPGQGAKNIQYF.

The rearrangement uses TRBV19 and TRBJ2-5, with 7 bases matching TRBD1. This CDR3 region has 13 residues. Germline-derived CDR1 and CDR2 are LNHDA and SQIVND (reference sequence). V was clipped by 6 bases and J by 5 bases; unmatched bases: 6. DNA for the CDR3: TGTGCCAGTAGCCCCACCAGGGGGGAGACCCAGTACTTC. Residues: CASSPTRGETQYF.

This clone was seen only a few times. The J gene is TRBJ2-5, the V gene TRBV27, with TRBD2 matching over 8 bases. V was pared by 6 bases and J by 1 base, with 4 bases of the junction left unmatched. The CDR3 has 14 residues. CDR1 and CDR2 from the germline V gene are MNHEY and SMNVEV (reference sequence). The CDR3 reads CASSPTSAQETQYF. In DNA form, the CDR3 reads TGTGCCAGCAGCCCGACTAGCGCCCAAGAGACCCAGTACTTC.

CDR3 in amino acids: CASSQDSIFYGYTF. The CDR3 DNA reads as TGCGCCAGCAGCCAAGATAGCATCTTTTATGGCTACACCTTC. This sequence joins TRBV4-3 and TRBJ1-2; the D is unclear. Germline V lookup: CDR1 LGHNA, CDR2 YSLEER. This CDR3 region has 14 residues. V lost 0 bases and J 5 bases, leaving 10 bases between the germline ends.

CDR3 DNA sequence: TGTGCCAGCAGCACGGGACTAGGGTCGAATGAGCAGTTCTTC. Translation: CASSTGLGSNEQFF. This chain links TRBV2 with TRBJ2-1; 8 bases line up with TRBD2. The ends lost 6 bases at V and 7 bases at J; junction bases unmatched: 8. Germline V lookup: CDR1 SNHLY, CDR2 FYNNEI. The CDR3 loop spans 14 amino acids.

CDR3 sequence reads: CASSLSRGNSPLHF. In DNA form, the CDR3 reads TGTGCCAGCAGCTTGTCCAGGGGTAATTCACCCCTCCACTTT. The chain carries TRBV6-5 and TRBJ1-6, with D perhaps matching TRBD1 (6 bases). The CDR3 consists of 14 residues. Trimming pared 6 bases from V and 6 bases from J, leaving 12 bases between. Germline values: CDR1 MNHEY, CDR2 SVGAGI.

Many counts were recorded for this clone. V usage is TRBV7-9 and J usage is TRBJ2-7, with 8 bases identical to TRBD1. Germline V gene data show CDR1 as SEHNR and CDR2 as FQNEAQ (reference sequence). This CDR3 has 13 amino acids. V dropped 8 bases and J dropped 4; count of bases not matched to a gene: 7. CDR3 sequence: CASSGGRSYEQYF. CDR3 DNA: TGTGCCAGCTCAGGGGGCCGATCTTACGAGCAGTACTTC.

The chain employs TRBV24-1 and TRBJ2-3; tentatively, D is TRBD2 (6 bases). The V gene lost 2 bases and the J gene lost 0 bases, with 8 bases spanning the gap. Germline V gives CDR1 KGHDR, CDR2 SFDVKD. There are 15 residues in the CDR3. CDR3 coding DNA: TGTGCCACCAGTGATTGGCGGGGAAGCACAGATACGCAGTATTTT. This encodes CATSDWRGSTDTQYF.

The CDR3, as DNA: TGTGCCAGCAGTGAATACAGCACCGGGACATCGGGTTTCTTT. As protein: CASSEYSTGTSGFF. The chain couples TRBV6-1 to TRBJ1-1; D may be TRBD1 (6 bases). There are 14 residues in the CDR3. V lost 2 bases and J 13 bases, leaving 20 bases between the germline ends. Germline V gene sequence: CDR1 MNHNS, CDR2 SASEGT.

The rearrangement joins TRBV5-6 to TRBJ2-1; TRBD2 matches at 7 bases. V gave up 0 bases and J gave up 8 bases; unmatched junction bases: 11. CDR1 is SGHDT and CDR2 is YYEEEE in the germline V gene. The CDR3 length is 16 residues. The CDR3: CASSLELKRGVDEQFF. The CDR3 region has the DNA TGTGCCAGCAGCTTGGAGTTAAAGCGGGGAGTGGATGAGCAGTTCTTC.

V gene TRBV7-8 combines with J gene TRBJ2-7, with TRBD1 identical over 7 bases. V trimming: 5 bases; J trimming: 2 bases; junction bases outside the gene matches: 12. CDR3 length equals 16 residues. Per germline, CDR1 SGHVS and CDR2 FQNEAQ. The CDR3 here is CASSLPPGDRTYEQYF. CDR3 bases: TGTGCCAGCAGCCTACCCCCCGGGGACAGAACCTACGAGCAGTACTTC. Using reference TRBV7-8 and TRBJ2-7 for the parts outside the CDR3, the full variable domain is GAGVSQSPRYKVAKRGQDVALRCDPISGHVSLFWYQQALGQGPEFLTYFQNEAQLDKSGLPSDRFFAERPEGSVSTLKIQRTQQEDSAVYLCASSLPPGDRTYEQYFGPGTRLTVT.